The text below deals with one T cell receptor (beta chain). Sequenced by immunoSEQ multiplex PCR; TCRdb stores in-frame clones only, minus some. The table records about 96,000 clones, roughly 80% of them present only once. These data are taken from a study of blood T cell repertoires in COVID-19. Across the whole study: The analysed material was cDNA or gDNA that came from T cells, B-cell-depleted T cells, or PBMCs.

The sequence was collected from a woman aged 60 to 75 with acute or convalescent COVID-19. The source material was peripheral blood.

CDR3 nucleotides: TGTGCCAGCAGCTTAAATGGCGGATCTGGAAACACCATATATTTT. Translating it yields CASSLNGGSGNTIYF. This rearrangement joins TRBV7-3 to TRBJ1-3, with no clear D. The V gene's germline CDR1 is SGHTA and CDR2 FQGTGA. The V end lost 1 base, the J end lost 1 base, and 8 bases lay between the germline ends. This CDR3 contains 15 residues.